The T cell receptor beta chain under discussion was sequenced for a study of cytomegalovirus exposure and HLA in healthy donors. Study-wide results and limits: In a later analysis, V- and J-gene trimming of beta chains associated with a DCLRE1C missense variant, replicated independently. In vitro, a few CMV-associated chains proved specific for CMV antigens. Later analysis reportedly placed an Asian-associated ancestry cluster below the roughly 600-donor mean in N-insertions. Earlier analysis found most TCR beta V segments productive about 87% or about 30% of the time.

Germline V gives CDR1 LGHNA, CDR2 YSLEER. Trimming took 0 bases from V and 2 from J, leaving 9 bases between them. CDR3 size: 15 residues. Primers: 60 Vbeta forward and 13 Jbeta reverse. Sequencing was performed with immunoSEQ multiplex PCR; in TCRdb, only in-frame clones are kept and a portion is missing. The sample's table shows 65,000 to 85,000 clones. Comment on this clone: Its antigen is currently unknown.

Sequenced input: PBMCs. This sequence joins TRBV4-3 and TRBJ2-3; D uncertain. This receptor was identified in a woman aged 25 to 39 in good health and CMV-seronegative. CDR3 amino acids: CASSQEGRNTDTQYF. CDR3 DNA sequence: TGCGCCAGCAGCCAAGAGGGCCGAAACACAGATACGCAGTATTTT.